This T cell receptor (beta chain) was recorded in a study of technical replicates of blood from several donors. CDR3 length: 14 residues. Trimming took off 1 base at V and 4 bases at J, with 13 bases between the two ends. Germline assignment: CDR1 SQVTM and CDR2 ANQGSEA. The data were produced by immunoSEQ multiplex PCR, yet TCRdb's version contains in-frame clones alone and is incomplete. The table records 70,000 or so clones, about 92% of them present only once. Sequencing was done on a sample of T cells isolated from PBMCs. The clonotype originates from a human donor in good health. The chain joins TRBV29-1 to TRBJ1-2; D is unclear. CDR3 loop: CSVEGQEFVYGYTF. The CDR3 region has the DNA TGCAGCGTTGAAGGTCAGGAATTCGTCTATGGCTACACCTTC. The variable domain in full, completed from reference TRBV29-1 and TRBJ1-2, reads SAVISQKPSRDICQRGTSLTIQCQVDSQVTMMFWYRQQPGQSLTLIATANQGSEATYESGFVIDKFPISRPNLTFSTLTVSNMSPEDSSIYLCSVEGQEFVYGYTFGSGTRLTVV.